The sequence of this TCR beta chain was determined in a study of beta chain features in type 1 diabetes. The ends lost 0 bases at V and 6 bases at J; junction bases unmatched: 3. CDR1 and CDR2 (germline): SQVTM, ANQGSEA. The CDR3 is 13 residues long. Study results and limitations: Highly expressing activated T cells could be over-counted with a cDNA template.

As regards this clone: Its target is not known.

Reverse transcribing all isolated RNA meant expressed TCRB transcripts were sequenced. Roughly 3.6 million reads was the average for naive, central memory and regulatory T cell samples. TCRdb keeps only in-frame clones here, not all; method: immunoSEQ multiplex PCR. The data show 200,000 to 250,000 clones, over 65% seen once. The chain combines TRBV29-1 with TRBJ1-1, with TRBD1 matching over 8 bases. The sequence was collected from a man aged 25-40 years in good health. Sequenced: naive CD4+ T cells from blood. The CDR3 protein is CSVEEAGGSEAFF. The CDR3, as DNA: TGCAGCGTTGAAGAAGCAGGGGGCTCTGAAGCTTTCTTT.